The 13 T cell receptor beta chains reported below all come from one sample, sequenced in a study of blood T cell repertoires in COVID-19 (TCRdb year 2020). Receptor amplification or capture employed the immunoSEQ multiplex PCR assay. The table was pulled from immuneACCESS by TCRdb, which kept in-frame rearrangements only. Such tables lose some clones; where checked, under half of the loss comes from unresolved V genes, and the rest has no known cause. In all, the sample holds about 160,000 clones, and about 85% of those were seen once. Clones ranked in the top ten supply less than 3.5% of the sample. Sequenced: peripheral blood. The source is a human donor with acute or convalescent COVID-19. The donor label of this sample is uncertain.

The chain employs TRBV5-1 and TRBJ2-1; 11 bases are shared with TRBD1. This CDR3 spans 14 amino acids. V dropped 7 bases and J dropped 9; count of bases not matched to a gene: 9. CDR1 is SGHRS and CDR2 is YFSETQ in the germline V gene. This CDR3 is CASRGGTGGGEQFF. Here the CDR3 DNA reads TGCGCCAGCCGGGGAGGGACAGGGGGTGGTGAGCAGTTCTTC.

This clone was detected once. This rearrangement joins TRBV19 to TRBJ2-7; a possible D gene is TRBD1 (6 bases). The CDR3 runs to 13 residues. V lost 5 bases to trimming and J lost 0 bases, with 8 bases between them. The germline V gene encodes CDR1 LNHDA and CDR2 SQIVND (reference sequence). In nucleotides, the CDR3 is TGTGCCAGTAGTGGACAGTTCTCCTACGAGCAGTACTTC. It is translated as CASSGQFSYEQYF.

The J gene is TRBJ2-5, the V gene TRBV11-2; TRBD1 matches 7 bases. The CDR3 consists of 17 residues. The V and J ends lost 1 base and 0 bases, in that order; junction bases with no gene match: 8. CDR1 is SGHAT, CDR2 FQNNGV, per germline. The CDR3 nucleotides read TGTGCCAGCAGCTTAGGGGTGACAGGGAAGGACCAAGAGACCCAGTACTTC. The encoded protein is CASSLGVTGKDQETQYF. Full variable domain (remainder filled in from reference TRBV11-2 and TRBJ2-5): EAGVAQSPRYKIIEKRQSVAFWCNPISGHATLYWYQQILGQGPKLLIQFQNNGVVDDSQLPKDRFSAERLKGVDSTLKIQPAKLEDSAVYLCASSLGVTGKDQETQYFGPGTRLLVL.

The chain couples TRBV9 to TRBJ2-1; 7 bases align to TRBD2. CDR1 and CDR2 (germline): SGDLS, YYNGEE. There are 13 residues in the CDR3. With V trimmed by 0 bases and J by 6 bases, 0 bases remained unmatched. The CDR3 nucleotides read TGTGCCAGCAGCGTAGGGGGGGGCAATGAGCAGTTCTTC. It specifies CASSVGGGNEQFF.

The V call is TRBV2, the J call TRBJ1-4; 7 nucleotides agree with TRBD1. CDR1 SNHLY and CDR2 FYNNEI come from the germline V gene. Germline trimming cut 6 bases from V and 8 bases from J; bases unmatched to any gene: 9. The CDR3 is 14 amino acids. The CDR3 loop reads CASRLQGTGEKLFF. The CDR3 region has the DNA TGTGCCAGCAGGTTACAGGGGACGGGCGAAAAACTGTTTTTT.

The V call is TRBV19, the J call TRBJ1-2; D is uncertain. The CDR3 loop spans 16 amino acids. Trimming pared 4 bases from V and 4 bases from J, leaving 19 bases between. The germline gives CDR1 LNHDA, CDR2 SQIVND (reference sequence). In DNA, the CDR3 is TGTGCCAGTAGTACCGTTCCGGACTCAGTGGGCTATGGCTACACCTTC. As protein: CASSTVPDSVGYGYTF.

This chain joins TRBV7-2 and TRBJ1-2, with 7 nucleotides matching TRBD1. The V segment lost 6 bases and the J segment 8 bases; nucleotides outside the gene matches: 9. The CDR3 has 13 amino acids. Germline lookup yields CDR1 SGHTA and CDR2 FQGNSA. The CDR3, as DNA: TGTGCCAGCAGTACACAGGGGAATATGGGCTACACCTTC. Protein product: CASSTQGNMGYTF. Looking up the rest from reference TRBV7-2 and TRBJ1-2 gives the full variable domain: GAGVSQSPSNKVTEKGKDVELRCDPISGHTALYWYRQSLGQGLEFLIYFQGNSAPDKSGLPSDRFSAERTGGSVSTLTIQRTQQEDSAVYLCASSTQGNMGYTFGSGTRLTVV.

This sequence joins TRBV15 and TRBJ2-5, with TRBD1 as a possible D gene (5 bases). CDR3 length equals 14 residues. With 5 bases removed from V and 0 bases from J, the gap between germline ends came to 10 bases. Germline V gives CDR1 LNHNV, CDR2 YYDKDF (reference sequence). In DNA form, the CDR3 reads TGTGCCACCAGCCGAGCAGGGAACCAAGAGACCCAGTACTTC. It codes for CATSRAGNQETQYF.

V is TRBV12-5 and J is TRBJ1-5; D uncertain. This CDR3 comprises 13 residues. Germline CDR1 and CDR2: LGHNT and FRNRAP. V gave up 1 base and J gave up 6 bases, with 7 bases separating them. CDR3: CASGLEEGQPQHF. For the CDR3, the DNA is TGTGCTAGTGGTTTGGAGGAGGGTCAGCCCCAGCATTTT.

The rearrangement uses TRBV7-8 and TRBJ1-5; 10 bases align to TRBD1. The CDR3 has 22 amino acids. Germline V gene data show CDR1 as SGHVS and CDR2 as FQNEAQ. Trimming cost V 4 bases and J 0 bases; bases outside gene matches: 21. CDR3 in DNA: TGTGCCAGCAGCTCCCCCCAGACCGGGACAGGGGCCTCCCTTTATAGCAATCAGCCCCAGCATTTT. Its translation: CASSSPQTGTGASLYSNQPQHF.

CDR3 amino acids: CASSPRTGAYNSPLHF. The CDR3 nucleotides read TGTGCCAGTAGTCCGCGGACAGGAGCCTATAATTCACCCCTCCACTTT. The chain joins TRBV19 to TRBJ1-6; 7 nucleotides align to TRBD1. The ends lost 5 bases at V and 2 bases at J; junction bases unmatched: 6. Germline V CDR1 and CDR2: LNHDA, SQIVND (reference sequence). The CDR3 is made up of 16 amino acids.

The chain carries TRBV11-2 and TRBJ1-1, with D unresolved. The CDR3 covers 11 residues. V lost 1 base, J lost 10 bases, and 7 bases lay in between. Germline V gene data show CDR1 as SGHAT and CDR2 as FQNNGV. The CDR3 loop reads CASSLGVVAFF. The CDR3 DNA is TGTGCCAGCAGCTTAGGAGTGGTAGCTTTCTTT.

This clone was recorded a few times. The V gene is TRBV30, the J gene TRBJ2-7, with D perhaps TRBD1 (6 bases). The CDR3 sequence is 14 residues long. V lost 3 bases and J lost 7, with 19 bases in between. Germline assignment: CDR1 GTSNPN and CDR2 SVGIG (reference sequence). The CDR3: CAWRPQGLLGEQYF. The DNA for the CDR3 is TGTGCCTGGAGGCCTCAGGGGCTCCTGGGGGAGCAGTACTTC.